This TCR beta chain was found in a study of identical twins. This clonotype came up a few times. The CDR3 totals 14 residues. Germline V gives CDR1 MNHEY, CDR2 SVGEGT. Losses at the gene ends were 5 bases for V and 3 bases for J; bases not matched to a gene: 5. One entry per CDR3 protein results from TCRdb running MiXCR on the 5' RACE reads. This sample has approximately 500,000 distinct CDR3 sequences, with approximately 14% found just once. This sample also appeared in a second study, on yellow fever vaccine responses in identical twins.

The J gene is TRBJ2-7, the V gene TRBV6-2 or TRBV6-3; 9 nucleotides agree with TRBD2. This TCR was recovered from a woman aged 18-29 years in good health. Sequenced: CD4+ T cells sorted from blood. CDR3 residues: CASSPLAGLYEQYF. The DNA of the CDR3 is TGTGCCAGCAGTCCGCTAGCGGGACTCTACGAGCAGTACTTC.